This T cell receptor (beta chain) was recovered during a study of high-grade serous ovarian cancer treatment subgroups. Study-level background: Samples averaged about 15,000 reads and roughly 7,500 unique TCR beta rearrangements. Findings and caveats of the study: These tumor repertoires lack spatial information from bulk sequencing. Higher neoantigen levels went with greater TCR clonal relatedness. Tumors within one patient showed repertoire similarity of roughly 0.1 to 0.79.

The protocol was immunoSEQ multiplex PCR, while the TCRdb copy is restricted to in-frame clones and leaves out a portion. The table includes about 9,100 clones, about 85% detected once. Tumor samples were obtained before definitive surgery or chemotherapy. Notes on this clone: What it binds is unknown.

The length of the CDR3 is 14 residues. Germline CDR1 reads SGHTA; CDR2 reads FQGNSA. Trimming took 5 bases from V and 4 from J, leaving 12 bases between them. The rearrangement links TRBV7-2 to TRBJ1-3; D is possibly TRBD1 (6 bases). The clonotype was recovered from a human donor with high-grade serous ovarian cancer. Sequencing was done on a sample of tumor tissue. The CDR3, as DNA: TGTGCCAGCAGCCAACAGGGAATCGGAAACACCATATATTTT. Translated: CASSQQGIGNTIYF. Full variable domain (missing parts from reference TRBV7-2 and TRBJ1-3): GAGVSQSPSNKVTEKGKDVELRCDPISGHTALYWYRQSLGQGLEFLIYFQGNSAPDKSGLPSDRFSAERTGGSVSTLTIQRTQQEDSAVYLCASSQQGIGNTIYFGEGSWLTVV.